The clone carrying this T cell receptor beta chain was observed many times. Flow cytometry had shown expanded CD8+CD57+ cells in the patients chosen for sequencing. The CDR3 has 10 amino acids. CDR1 DFQATT and CDR2 SNEGSKA come from the germline V gene (reference sequence). Trimming pared 3 bases from V and 5 bases from J, leaving 4 bases between. These data originate in a study of CD8+CD57+ T cells in acquired aplastic anemia. Using genomic DNA as the template, TCR beta VDJ and CDR3 profiling was carried out. Using its own MiXCR run on the reads, TCRdb lists one record per CDR3 protein. The profile shows roughly 500,000 distinct CDR3 sequences, approximately 32% of them singletons.

The receptor comes from a human donor with aplastic anemia. Sequencing was performed on sorted CD4+, CD8+, or CD8+CD57+ T cells (not recorded which) from PBMCs. This chain connects TRBV20-1 to TRBJ2-5; no firm D call. The CDR3 coding sequence is TGCAGTGCTAGGTGGGAGACCCAGTACTTC. This codes for CSARWETQYF.